This T cell receptor (beta chain) was profiled in a study of T cell responses to AZD1222 COVID-19 vaccine. Profiled with immunoSEQ multiplex PCR; TCRdb holds only in-frame clones, not every one. The table shows about 130,000 clones, with about 87% occurring only once. This sample comprised peripheral blood, obtained on day 0 of AZD1222 vaccination. This receptor was taken from an adult in good health.

The CDR3 region has the DNA TGTGCCAGCAGTTTTGTGAGGGGTCAAGCTAACTATGGCTACACCTTC. Amino acid sequence: CASSFVRGQANYGYTF. The rearrangement joins TRBV6-5 to TRBJ1-2; the D gene is possibly TRBD1 (5 bases). This CDR3 has 16 amino acids. The germline V gene has CDR1 MNHEY and CDR2 SVGAGI. The V gene lost 4 bases and the J gene lost 0 bases, with 15 bases spanning the gap.